This TCR beta chain derives from a study of tumor and adjacent non-tumor tissue in lung cancer. Looking at the study overall: Histology: 12 adenocarcinoma, a couple of squamous cell carcinoma, 1 small cell lung cancer. Samples averaged about 3.8 million productive TCRbeta reads each.

A modified ARM-PCR protocol with three rounds of nested PCR amplified TCRbeta. MiXCR, applied by TCRdb to the multiplex PCR reads, yields one record per CDR3 protein. The repertoire consists of about 93,000 distinct CDR3 sequences, with less than 75% occurring once and the leading ten covering 15% to 20%. To note about this clonotype: Antigen unknown. An end of the junction differs from the germline gene, which may be a read error.

This sample's RNA came from whole unsorted tissue. Study-wide results and limits: TCR diversity was significantly greater in tumor than normal lung tissue.

The receptor's source is a man in his sixties with non-small cell lung cancer. The sample was lung tumor tissue.

The CDR3 region has the DNA TGTGCCAGCAGCCCGATAGGGGGACAGGGCGTTACCGAGGAGCTGTTTTTT. Translated: CASSPIGGQGVTEELFF. The chain couples TRBV5-6 to TRBJ2-2; 9 positions agree with TRBD1. Germline V gene data show CDR1 as SGHDT and CDR2 as YYEEEE. This CDR3 region has 17 residues. The complete variable domain, with remaining parts taken from reference TRBV5-6 and TRBJ2-2, reads DAGVTQSPTHLIKTRGQQVTLRCSPKSGHDTVSWYQQALGQGPQFIFQYYEEEERQRGNFPDRFSGHQFPNYSSELNVNALLLGDSALYLCASSPIGGQGVTEELFFGEGSRLTVL.